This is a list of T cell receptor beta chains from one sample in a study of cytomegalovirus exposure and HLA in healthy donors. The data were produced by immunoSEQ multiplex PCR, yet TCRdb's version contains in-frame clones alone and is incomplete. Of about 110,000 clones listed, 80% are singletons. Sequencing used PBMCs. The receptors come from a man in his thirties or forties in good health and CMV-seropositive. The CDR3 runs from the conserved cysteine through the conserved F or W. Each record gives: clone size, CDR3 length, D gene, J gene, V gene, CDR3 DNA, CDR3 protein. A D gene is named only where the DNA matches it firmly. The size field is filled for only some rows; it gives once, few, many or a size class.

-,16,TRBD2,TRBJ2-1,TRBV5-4,TGTGCCAGCAGTTCTGCTAGCGGGGTCTCCTACAATGAGCAGTTCTTC,CASSSASGVSYNEQFF
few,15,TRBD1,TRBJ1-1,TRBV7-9,TGTGCCAGCACCCACCGGGGACAGGGGTTCACTGAAGCTTTCTTT,CASTHRGQGFTEAFF
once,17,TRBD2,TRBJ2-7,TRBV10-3,TGTGCCATCACCCCTACCCCTTTGGTTAGCGGGAGCTACGAGCAGTACTTC,CAITPTPLVSGSYEQYF
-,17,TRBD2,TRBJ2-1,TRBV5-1,TGCGCCAGCAGCTTAGGAGGACTAGCGGGGGGGCCGTGTGAGCAGTTCTTC,CASSLGGLAGGPCEQFF
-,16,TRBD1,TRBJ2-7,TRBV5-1,TGCGCCAGCAGCTTCCGCCGGGACAGCCTCTCCTACGAGCAGTACTTC,CASSFRRDSLSYEQYF
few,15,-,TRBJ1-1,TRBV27,TGTGCCAGCAGTTTAATTGGGGCCATGAACACTGAAGCTTTCTTT,CASSLIGAMNTEAFF
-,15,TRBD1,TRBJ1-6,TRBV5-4,TGTGCCAGCAGCCACAGGGGGCGGCTGGAGTCACCCCTCCACTTT,CASSHRGRLESPLHF
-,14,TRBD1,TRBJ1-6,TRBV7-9,TGTGCCAGCAGCCCCGGGACAGGGGACTCACCCCTCCACTTT,CASSPGTGDSPLHF
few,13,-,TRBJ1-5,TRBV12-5,TGTGCTAGTGGCACAGGGAGCAATCAGCCCCAGCATTTT,CASGTGSNQPQHF
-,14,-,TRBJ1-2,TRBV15,TGTGCCACCAGCAGAGCAGCAGGGAACTATGGCTACACCTTC,CATSRAAGNYGYTF
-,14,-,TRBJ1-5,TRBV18,TGTGCCAGCTCACGGGAGCATAGCAATCAGCCCCAGCATTTT,CASSREHSNQPQHF
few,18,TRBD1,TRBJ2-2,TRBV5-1,TGCGCCAGCAGCTTGGCCGGGACAGGGGTTATCAACACCGGGGAGCTGTTTTTT,CASSLAGTGVINTGELFF
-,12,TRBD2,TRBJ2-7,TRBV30,TGTGCCTGGGGACTAGCGGGTTACGAGCAGTACTTC,CAWGLAGYEQYF
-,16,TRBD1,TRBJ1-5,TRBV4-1,TGCGCCAGCAGCCACGGCCCCGGGACAGGGGATCAGCCCCAGCATTTT,CASSHGPGTGDQPQHF
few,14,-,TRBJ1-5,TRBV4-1,TGCGCCAGCAGCTCGCACCAGGGGTATCAGCCCCAGCATTTT,CASSSHQGYQPQHF
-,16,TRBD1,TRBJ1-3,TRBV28,TGTGCCAGCACCTCCGGGGACAGCACCTCTGGAAACACCATATATTTT,CASTSGDSTSGNTIYF
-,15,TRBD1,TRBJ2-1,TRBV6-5,TGTGCCAGCAGTTACTGGGACAGGGGGGTGGGTGAGCAGTTCTTC,CASSYWDRGVGEQFF
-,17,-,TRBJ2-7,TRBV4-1,TGCGCCAGCAGCCAAGTCGTCGGTTTCCGGAGCTCCTACGAGCAGTACTTC,CASSQVVGFRSSYEQYF
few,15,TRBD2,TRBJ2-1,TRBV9,TGTGCCAGCAGCGTAACAGGACTAGCTTTCGCTGAGCAGTTCTTC,CASSVTGLAFAEQFF
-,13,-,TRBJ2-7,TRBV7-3,TGTGCCAGCAGCTTAAACCTCCGCGGCGAGCAGTACTTC,CASSLNLRGEQYF
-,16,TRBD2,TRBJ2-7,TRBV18,TGTGCCAGCTCACTTCAGGCTAGCGGGGGGATTTACGAGCAGTACTTC,CASSLQASGGIYEQYF
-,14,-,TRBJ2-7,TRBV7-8,TGTGCCAGCAGCTTAGGGGGCAGGGAAAACGAGCAGTACTTC,CASSLGGRENEQYF
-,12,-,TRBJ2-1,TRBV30,TGTGCCTGGAGTGTCAGGGGCAATGAGCAGTTCTTC,CAWSVRGNEQFF
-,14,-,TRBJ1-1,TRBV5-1,TGCGCCAGCAGCTTGGAGGCCCGGGGGTCTGAAGCTTTCTTT,CASSLEARGSEAFF